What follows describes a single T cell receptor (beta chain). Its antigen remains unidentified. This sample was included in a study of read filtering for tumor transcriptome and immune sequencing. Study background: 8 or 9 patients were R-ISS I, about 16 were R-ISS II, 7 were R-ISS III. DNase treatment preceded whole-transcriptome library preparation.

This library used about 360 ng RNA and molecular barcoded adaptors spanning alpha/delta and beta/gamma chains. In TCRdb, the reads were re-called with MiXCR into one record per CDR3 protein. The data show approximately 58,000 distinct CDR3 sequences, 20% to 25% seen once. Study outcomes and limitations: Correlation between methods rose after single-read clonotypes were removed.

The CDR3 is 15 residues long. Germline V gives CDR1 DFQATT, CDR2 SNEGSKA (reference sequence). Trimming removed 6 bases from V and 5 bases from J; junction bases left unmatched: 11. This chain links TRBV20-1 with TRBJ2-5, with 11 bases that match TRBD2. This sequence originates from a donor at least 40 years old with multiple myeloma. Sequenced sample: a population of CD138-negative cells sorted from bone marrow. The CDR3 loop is CSAQMPTSGSETQYF. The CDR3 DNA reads TGCAGTGCCCAGATGCCCACTAGCGGGAGTGAGACCCAGTACTTC.